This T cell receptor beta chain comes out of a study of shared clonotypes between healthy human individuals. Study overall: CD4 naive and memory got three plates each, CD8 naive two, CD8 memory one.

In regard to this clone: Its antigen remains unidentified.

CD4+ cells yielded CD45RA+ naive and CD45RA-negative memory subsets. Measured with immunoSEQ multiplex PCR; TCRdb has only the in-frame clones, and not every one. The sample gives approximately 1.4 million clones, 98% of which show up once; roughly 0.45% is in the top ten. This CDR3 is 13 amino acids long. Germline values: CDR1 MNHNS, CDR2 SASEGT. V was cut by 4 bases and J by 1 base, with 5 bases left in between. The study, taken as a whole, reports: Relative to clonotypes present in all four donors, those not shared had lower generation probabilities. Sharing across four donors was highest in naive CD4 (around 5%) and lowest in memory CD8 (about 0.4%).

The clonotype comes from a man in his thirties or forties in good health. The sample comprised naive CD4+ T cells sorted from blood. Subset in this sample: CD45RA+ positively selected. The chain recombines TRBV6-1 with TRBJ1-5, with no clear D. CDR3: CASSVRSNQPQHF. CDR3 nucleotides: TGTGCCAGCAGTGTAAGAAGCAATCAGCCCCAGCATTTT.